These 21 T cell receptor beta chains originate from one sample sequenced in a study of cytomegalovirus exposure and HLA in healthy donors. Clones were sequenced by immunoSEQ multiplex PCR, and TCRdb holds only the in-frame ones, with some missing. The top ten hold less than 2.5% of the sample, which has about 110,000 clones, about nine tenths seen once. Sequencing was done on a sample of PBMCs. The receptor set was obtained from a young woman in good health and CMV-seronegative.

The chain combines TRBV13 with TRBJ2-5; 12 bases are shared with TRBD2. This CDR3 has 16 amino acids. J gave up 3 bases and V 5 bases, and 7 bases lay outside the gene matches. CDR1 is PRHDT and CDR2 is FYEKMQ in the germline V gene (reference sequence). The CDR3: CASSLAASGGEETQYF. CDR3 nucleotides: TGTGCCAGCAGCCTGGCTGCTAGCGGGGGGGAAGAGACCCAGTACTTC.

The chain combines TRBV30 with TRBJ2-1, with D hard to call. Per germline, CDR1 GTSNPN and CDR2 SVGIG (reference sequence). The CDR3 length is 11 residues. V gave up 5 bases and J gave up 6 bases, with 8 bases separating them. CDR3 in DNA: TGTGCCTGGGCTGTTAGCAATGAGCAGTTCTTC. Protein product: CAWAVSNEQFF.

This clone has just a few counts. V gene TRBV7-8 combines with J gene TRBJ1-2; no clear D. The CDR3 loop spans 13 amino acids. V was trimmed by 1 base and J by 6 bases, leaving 9 bases between them. The germline V gene has CDR1 SGHVS and CDR2 FQNEAQ. CDR3 sequence: CASSLDLSDGYTF. CDR3 nucleotides: TGTGCCAGCAGCTTAGATCTCTCGGATGGCTACACCTTC.

The chain uses TRBV9 and TRBJ2-3; D is possibly TRBD1 (5 bases). Germline assignment: CDR1 SGDLS and CDR2 YYNGEE. The V and J ends lost 4 bases and 4 bases respectively, with 13 bases between them. The CDR3 runs to 14 residues. The CDR3 coding sequence is TGTGCCAGCAGCCGTGCAGGGTCGGCAGATACGCAGTATTTT. It yields the protein CASSRAGSADTQYF.

The chain joins TRBV7-9 to TRBJ2-7; TRBD2 agrees at 9 bases. Germline loops: CDR1 SEHNR, CDR2 FQNEAQ (reference sequence). This CDR3 is built from 15 residues. Germline trimming cut 10 bases from V and 4 bases from J; bases unmatched to any gene: 14. CDR3 residues: CATRQASGIGYEQYF. The CDR3 DNA is TGTGCCACTCGGCAGGCTAGCGGGATTGGGTACGAGCAGTACTTC.

This clone was seen a single time. The J gene is TRBJ1-1, the V gene TRBV7-9; D not certain. The V and J ends lost 1 base and 10 bases respectively, with 7 bases between them. Germline V CDR1 and CDR2: SEHNR, FQNEAQ (reference sequence). The CDR3 has 11 residues. CDR3 region: CASSLVPIAFF. CDR3 bases: TGTGCCAGCAGCTTAGTCCCAATAGCTTTCTTT.

The chain employs TRBV7-3 and TRBJ1-4, with 9 bases lining up with TRBD1. Germline lookup yields CDR1 SGHTA and CDR2 FQGTGA. CDR3 length: 15 amino acids. After removal of 5 bases from V and 7 bases from J, the junction contained 8 bases not matched to a gene. The CDR3: CASSLHRGPGEKLFF. The DNA of the CDR3 is TGTGCCAGCAGCCTCCACAGGGGGCCAGGTGAAAAACTGTTTTTT.

The rearrangement joins TRBV27 to TRBJ1-5, with D possibly being TRBD1 (5 bases). Germline CDR1 and CDR2: MNHEY and SMNVEV (reference sequence). The ends were cut back, 5 bases at V and 0 bases at J, with 8 bases in the middle. This CDR3 is 14 amino acids long. Here the CDR3 DNA reads TGTGCCAGCAGTCCCAGGGATAGCAATCAGCCCCAGCATTTT. Protein product: CASSPRDSNQPQHF.

There are a few counts of this clone. The chain recombines TRBV6-1 with TRBJ1-2; 7 nucleotides align to TRBD1. CDR1 MNHNS and CDR2 SASEGT come from the germline V gene. The CDR3 runs to 16 residues. V lost 4 bases to trimming and J lost 6 bases; unmatched junction nucleotides: 14. The CDR3 loop is CASSARFQGGSHGYTF. The CDR3 DNA sequence: TGTGCCAGCAGTGCACGATTCCAGGGGGGATCTCATGGCTACACCTTC.

The CDR3 DNA reads as TGTGCCAGCAGCAAGCAGGGAGGAACAGATACGCAGTATTTT. Translating it yields CASSKQGGTDTQYF. The chain carries TRBV7-6 and TRBJ2-3, with TRBD2 as a possible D gene (6 bases). The CDR3 extends over 14 amino acids. Between the trimmed V and J ends, which lost 5 bases and 3 bases, there was a span of 12 bases. Per germline, CDR1 SGHVS and CDR2 FNYEAQ.

The rearrangement uses TRBV11-2 and TRBJ2-5; possible D gene TRBD1, 8 bases. Germline CDR1 reads SGHAT; CDR2 reads FQNNGV. Trimming took 5 bases from V and 10 from J, leaving 20 bases between them. This CDR3 is 14 amino acids long. CDR3 in amino acids: CASSAGGPSGGQYF. Here the CDR3 DNA reads TGTGCCAGCAGCGCAGGGGGCCCCTCGGGGGGCCAGTACTTC.

The chain has TRBV4-3 and TRBJ2-2; the match to TRBD1 covers 8 bases. V trimming: 0 bases; J trimming: 4 bases; junction bases outside the gene matches: 7. The V gene's germline CDR1 is LGHNA and CDR2 YSLEER. The CDR3 runs 17 residues. The CDR3 nucleotides are TGCGCCAGCAGCCAAGATCCCCCAGGGGGCGGCACCGGGGAGCTGTTTTTT. Its protein is CASSQDPPGGGTGELFF.

The chain uses TRBV5-1 and TRBJ2-5; 8 bases are shared with TRBD2. V shed 2 bases and J 3 bases; nucleotides not matched to a gene: 9. CDR1 SGHRS and CDR2 YFSETQ come from the germline V gene. There are 16 residues in the CDR3. The CDR3 sequence is CASSLTLGGGKETQYF. CDR3 nucleotides: TGCGCCAGCAGCTTAACCCTCGGGGGGGGGAAAGAGACCCAGTACTTC.

As regards this clone: The same CDR3 also results from other DNA sequences found in this sample. This chain links TRBV4-3 with TRBJ2-7; D is perhaps TRBD2 (6 bases). Trimming pared 0 bases from V and 2 bases from J, leaving 11 bases between. The CDR3 length is 15 residues. From germline, CDR1 is LGHNA and CDR2 YSLEER. In DNA form, the CDR3 reads TGCGCCAGCAGCCAAGATCGGGCGGGGACCTACGAGCAGTACTTC. It codes for CASSQDRAGTYEQYF.

The V gene is TRBV4-2, the J gene TRBJ1-6; 10 bases match TRBD1. CDR1 is LGHNA, CDR2 YNFKEQ, per germline. The CDR3 extends over 16 amino acids. The J segment lost 5 bases and the V segment lost 4 bases, leaving 5 bases of the junction unmatched. The chain's CDR3 is CASSPWTGGNNSPLHF. The CDR3 DNA sequence: TGTGCCAGCAGCCCCTGGACAGGGGGGAATAATTCACCCCTCCACTTT.

This chain joins TRBV7-9 and TRBJ2-7, with 8 positions matching TRBD2. The germline CDR1 and CDR2 sequences are SEHNR and FQNEAQ (reference sequence). The trim removed 5 bases at V and 6 bases at J, leaving 12 bases unmatched. The CDR3 runs 15 residues. The CDR3 region is CASSPPRGVLGEQYF. The CDR3 nucleotides read TGTGCCAGCAGCCCACCGCGGGGGGTGTTGGGCGAGCAGTACTTC.

This chain uses TRBV28 with TRBJ1-5, with a tentative D call TRBD1 (5 bases). CDR3 length equals 16 residues. Germline V gene data show CDR1 as MDHEN and CDR2 as SYDVKM. V was clipped by 2 bases and J by 5 bases, with 16 bases between them. The CDR3 region is CASSLPFDRQYQPQHF. DNA of the CDR3: TGTGCCAGCAGTTTACCCTTTGACAGACAATATCAGCCCCAGCATTTT.

The V gene is TRBV18, the J gene TRBJ2-3, with 7 positions matching TRBD1. After removal of 8 bases from V and 1 base from J, the junction contained 6 bases not matched to a gene. The CDR3 is made up of 14 amino acids. The V gene's germline CDR1 is KGHSH and CDR2 LQKENI. CDR3 sequence reads: CASAAGTGTDTQYF. The CDR3 coding sequence is TGTGCCAGCGCCGCCGGGACAGGCACAGATACGCAGTATTTT.

The chain carries TRBV7-3 and TRBJ2-1; TRBD2 agrees at 9 bases. Germline lookup yields CDR1 SGHTA and CDR2 FQGTGA. CDR3 length equals 18 residues. Trimming cost V 1 base and J 7 bases; bases outside gene matches: 14. CDR3 coding DNA: TGTGCCAGCAGCTTAAGGGGCGGGGGTAGCGGGGGTAAAAATGAGCAGTTCTTC. Residues: CASSLRGGGSGGKNEQFF.

V gene TRBV7-8 combines with J gene TRBJ1-5; unclear D gene. CDR1 is SGHVS, CDR2 FQNEAQ, per germline. V was shortened by 1 base and J by 7 bases, with 17 bases between the two germline ends. The CDR3 extends over 16 amino acids. The CDR3 nucleotides read TGTGCCAGCAGCTTAGATTCCGGGAGCGGCGGGCAGCCCCAGCATTTT. It specifies CASSLDSGSGGQPQHF.

CDR3 nucleotide sequence: TGTGCCAGCAGCCAAGATCTAGGAGAGGCGTCAGATACGCAGTATTTT. It codes for CASSQDLGEASDTQYF. The chain couples TRBV4-2 to TRBJ2-3, with no clear D. The germline gives CDR1 LGHNA, CDR2 YNFKEQ. The CDR3 runs to 16 residues. Trimming shortened V by 0 bases and J by 4 bases, and 14 bases separated the two germline ends.